Listed below are T cell receptor beta chains from one sample, sequenced in a study of T cell changes during pregnancy in multiple sclerosis. Sequencing was performed with immunoSEQ multiplex PCR; in TCRdb, only in-frame clones are kept and a portion is missing. Of more than 65,000 clones in the sample, more than 90% are singletons; the top ten hold roughly 1.2%. The specimen was peripheral blood, collected in the second trimester of pregnancy. The origin of the receptors is a female donor with multiple sclerosis, enrolled in a pregnancy study. Both conserved end residues are part of each CDR3. The D gene is left open where the match is weak. Size is omitted from some rows. Given values are once, few, many or a class for expanded clones.

J	size	V	D	DNA	CDR3
TRBJ2-4	once	TRBV30	TRBD2	TGTGCCTGGAGGGGGACTACTACTACTAAAAACATTCAGTACTTC	CAWRGTTTTKNIQYF
TRBJ1-2	NA	TRBV9	TRBD1	TGTGCCAGCAGCGTAGGGTCGGGATGGACAGGGGGCGATGGCTATGGCTACACCTTC	CASSVGSGWTGGDGYGYTF
TRBJ2-3	NA	TRBV9	NA	TGTGCCAGCAGCGTAGCGGGTGCCCACACAGATACGCAGTATTTT	CASSVAGAHTDTQYF
TRBJ2-2	once	TRBV28	TRBD1	TGTGCCAGCAGTTTACCCACAGGGGGCGGGAAGACCGGGGAGCTGTTTTTT	CASSLPTGGGKTGELFF
TRBJ1-1	NA	TRBV30	NA	TGTGCCTGGAGTTTCCGGGGGGCGAAAGCTTTCTTT	CAWSFRGAKAFF
TRBJ1-5	NA	TRBV10-2	TRBD1	TGCGCCAGCAGTGAGCCAGGGACAGGGGCTTGGAGCAATCAGCCCCAGCATTTT	CASSEPGTGAWSNQPQHF
TRBJ1-4	NA	TRBV5-1	NA	TGCGCCAGCAGCCTCGACGGGAAGAATGAAAAACTGTTTTTT	CASSLDGKNEKLFF
TRBJ2-7	NA	TRBV18	NA	TGTGCCAGCTCACCGACAGGTAGCTCCTACGAGCAGTACTTC	CASSPTGSSYEQYF
TRBJ1-1	NA	TRBV19	TRBD1	TGTGCCAGTAGCCCGGGACAGACGAACACTGAAGCTTTCTTT	CASSPGQTNTEAFF
TRBJ2-5	NA	TRBV7-8	NA	TGTGCCAGCAGCTTAAGGGGTCGGATAGAGACCCAGTACTTC	CASSLRGRIETQYF
TRBJ2-7	NA	TRBV9	TRBD1	TGTGCCAGCAGCGCCGGGACAGGAGACTACGAGCAGTACTTC	CASSAGTGDYEQYF
TRBJ1-5	NA	TRBV7-6	TRBD1	TGTGCCAGCAGCTTAGGTTCGACAGGGAGCGGCCAGCCCCAGCATTTT	CASSLGSTGSGQPQHF
TRBJ1-5	NA	TRBV6-1	TRBD1	TGTGCCAGCAGTGAATGGGGTGACAGGGTCCCCCATCAGCCCCAGCATTTT	CASSEWGDRVPHQPQHF
TRBJ1-2	NA	TRBV5-1	NA	TGCGCCAGCAGCTTGGCGGAGATGGATGGCTACACCTTC	CASSLAEMDGYTF
TRBJ2-3	NA	TRBV6-1	NA	TGTGCCAGCAGTGATGAGGGGGCAGATACGCAGTATTTT	CASSDEGADTQYF
TRBJ2-6	once	TRBV6-5	NA	TGTGCCAGCAAACGGGGTACTGGGGCCAACGTCCTGACTTTC	CASKRGTGANVLTF
TRBJ2-7	NA	TRBV18	NA	TGTGCCAGCTCAGGACAAACCTACGAGCAGTACTTC	CASSGQTYEQYF
TRBJ1-3	NA	TRBV6-1	NA	TGTGCCAGCAGTGAAAATGTGGTACTCTCTGGAAACACCATATATTTT	CASSENVVLSGNTIYF
TRBJ2-5	NA	TRBV11-2	TRBD1	TGTGCCAGCAGCTTAGATAAATTTGGGACAGGGGGGAGGACCCAGTACTTC	CASSLDKFGTGGRTQYF
TRBJ2-1	few	TRBV11-3	NA	TGTGCCAGCAGCCCCTCGGGACAGGTTCGGGCGGGAGTAGGCGATGAGCAGTTCTTC	CASSPSGQVRAGVGDEQFF
TRBJ1-2	NA	TRBV28	NA	TGTGCCAGCACCAGCCCTAGCCCGGGGTGGGGCTACACCTTC	CASTSPSPGWGYTF
TRBJ2-7	once	TRBV27	NA	TGTGCCAGCAGTTTATTGGGGGGCTCCTACGAGCAGTACTTC	CASSLLGGSYEQYF
TRBJ1-4	NA	TRBV25-1	NA	TGTGCCAGCAGTCGGCGGGAAAAACTGTTTTTT	CASSRREKLFF
TRBJ1-2	NA	TRBV9	NA	TGTGCCAGCACCGGTCCGAACCCCGACTATGGCTACACCTTC	CASTGPNPDYGYTF
TRBJ2-1	NA	TRBV6-5	NA	TGTGCCAGCAGTTACTCGACTGCGGGGAGCCACAATGAGCAGTTCTTC	CASSYSTAGSHNEQFF
TRBJ1-2	NA	TRBV5-1	TRBD1	TGCGCCAGCAGCTTACGTCCGGGACAGGGAAGATTAGGCTACACCTTC	CASSLRPGQGRLGYTF
TRBJ2-7	NA	TRBV4-3	NA	TGCGCCAGCAGCCAAGGTCGCTCCTACGAGCAGTACTTC	CASSQGRSYEQYF